The T cell receptor beta chain described here comes from a study of blood T cell repertoires in COVID-19. Generated by immunoSEQ multiplex PCR, the TCRdb table keeps only in-frame clones and is missing some. The repertoire has 90,000 to 120,000 clones, roughly 84% of them found once; the top ten carry about 4%. CDR1 is SGHRS, CDR2 YFSETQ, per germline. Trimming took 4 bases from V and 5 from J; bases not matched to a gene: 8. CDR3 length: 15 amino acids. V usage is TRBV5-1 and J usage is TRBJ2-1; 8 bases are shared with TRBD1. Material for sequencing was peripheral blood. This TCR came from a human donor in a cohort sampled during active COVID-19. The CDR3 DNA reads TGCGCCAGCAGCAGAACAGGGGGAAGAGACAATGAGCAGTTCTTC. The encoded protein is CASSRTGGRDNEQFF.